The 13 T cell receptor beta chains presented below share a single source sample, sequenced in a study of T cells in Graves' hyperthyroidism and ophthalmopathy (dated by TCRdb to between 2017 and 2020). The library was built by means of multiplex PCR. The sequencer was an Illumina HiSeq 2000. Amplification of TCR beta CDR3 regions was carried out from RNA transcripts. The TCR CDR3 was subjected to a first round of RT-PCR using the HTBI primer set and the Qiagen OneStep RT-PCR kit. TCRdb applied fastp at Q25 and MiXCR to the public reads, then kept only in-frame beta chains. Rows matching on CDR3 protein sequence are summarized as one entry with the most common DNA and genes. Present in this sample are some 510,000 distinct CDR3 sequences, just over 45% of which were seen just once. About 7.9% of the sample comes from the top ten. The sample taken for sequencing was peripheral blood or thyroid tissue (not recorded which). Every receptor here comes from a woman between 18 and 29 years old with Graves' hyperthyroidism. Donor details come from another sample of the same person, matched by shared clones.

This chain links TRBV15 with TRBJ1-1, with D maybe TRBD1 (5 bases). The germline V gene has CDR1 LNHNV and CDR2 YYDKDF (reference sequence). V lost 4 bases and J 1 base, leaving 10 bases between the germline ends. The CDR3 is 14 amino acids. This CDR3 is CATSIRDGNTEAFF. CDR3 nucleotide sequence: TGTGCCACCAGCATTCGGGACGGGAACACTGAAGCTTTCTTT. The full variable domain, completed using reference TRBV15 and TRBJ1-1, is DAMVIQNPRYQVTQFGKPVTLSCSQTLNHNVMYWYQQKSSQAPKLLFHYYDKDFNNEADTPDNFQSRRPNTSFCFLDIRSPGLGDTAMYLCATSIRDGNTEAFFGQGTRLTVV.

About this clonotype itself: Since a much larger clone is just one base distant, this may be a read error. This is likely a read error, given that the CDR3 carries no conserved phenylalanine or tryptophan at its end. The rearrangement uses TRBV13 and TRBJ1-1, with D unclear. The CDR3 totals 11 residues. Germline V CDR1 and CDR2: PRHDT, FYEKMQ (reference sequence). The V end was cut by 2 bases, the J end by 4 bases, with 2 bases between. CDR3 coding DNA: TGTGCCAGCAGCTTATCCACTGAAGCTTTCCTT. This sequence encodes CASSLSTEAFL.

This chain connects TRBV24-1 to TRBJ1-2; 7 bases fit TRBD1. CDR1 is KGHDR, CDR2 SFDVKD, per germline. There are 14 residues in the CDR3. Trimming at V came to 6 bases and at J to 4 bases, leaving 7 bases not matched to a gene. The CDR3 here is CATSPEDRPYGYTF. The CDR3 DNA reads TGTGCCACCAGTCCTGAGGACAGGCCCTATGGCTACACCTTC.

This rearrangement joins TRBV24-1 to TRBJ1-2, with D perhaps TRBD1 (6 bases). CDR3 length: 13 residues. Per germline, CDR1 KGHDR and CDR2 SFDVKD. The germline V and J ends were trimmed by 11 bases and 5 bases, with 17 bases remaining between them. The CDR3 loop is CASSQYQGYGYTF. The CDR3 bases are TGTGCCAGCAGCCAGTATCAGGGGTATGGCTACACCTTC.

The gene calls are TRBV25-1 and TRBJ2-2; 13 nucleotides line up with TRBD2. Trimming took 1 base from V and 5 from J; bases not matched to a gene: 7. This CDR3 contains 18 residues. Germline V gene sequence: CDR1 MGHDK, CDR2 SYGVNS. The CDR3 is CASSESTGLAGRTGELFF. CDR3 nucleotide sequence: TGTGCCAGCAGTGAATCGACGGGACTAGCGGGACGGACCGGGGAGCTGTTTTTT.

The chain has TRBV10-3 and TRBJ2-7; 8 nucleotides agree with TRBD1. J was trimmed by 5 bases and V by 4 bases; bases with no gene match: 4. The CDR3 spans 13 residues. Germline CDR1 reads ENHRY; CDR2 reads SYGVKD. The CDR3 loop is CAISAGGFNEQYF. The CDR3 region has the DNA TGTGCCATCAGTGCAGGGGGCTTCAACGAGCAGTACTTC.

As to this clonotype: Given a much more abundant clone one base away, this may be a read error. The chain uses TRBV2 and TRBJ1-2; D gene unclear. Trimming pared 8 bases from V and 6 bases from J, leaving 10 bases between. Per germline, CDR1 SNHLY and CDR2 FYNNEI. CDR3 length: 11 amino acids. In DNA, the CDR3 is TGTGCCAGCTGTGTACGTGATGGCTACACCTTC. This gives the protein CASCVRDGYTF.

This clonotype appeared a few times. The chain links TRBV20-1 to TRBJ2-5; 13 bases match TRBD2. The CDR3 is 14 residues long. V dropped 4 bases and J dropped 4; count of bases not matched to a gene: 3. The germline V gene has CDR1 DFQATT and CDR2 SNEGSKA (reference sequence). CDR3 bases: TGCAGTGCTACCAGACTAGCGGGAGGAGAGACCCAGTACTTC. Its translation: CSATRLAGGETQYF.

On this clonotype: At one of its ends the junction is not consistent with the germline gene, which may arise from a read error. V usage is TRBV10-1 and J usage is TRBJ2-7; 9 bases are a match to TRBD1. Germline V gives CDR1 WNHNN, CDR2 SYGVQD (reference sequence). The CDR3 length is 15 residues. The DNA for the CDR3 is TGTGCCAGCACTCTTAAAGGGACAGGGAGTTACGAGCAGTACTTC. Encoded protein: CASTLKGTGSYEQYF.

CDR3 loop: CASSRGANEQYF. The CDR3 DNA is TGTGCCAGCAGCAGGGGAGCCAACGAGCAGTACTTC. V and J are TRBV7-9 and TRBJ2-7; D might be TRBD1 or TRBD2, each matching 5 bases. Germline V gene sequence: CDR1 SEHNR, CDR2 FQNEAQ (reference sequence). V was trimmed by 5 bases and J by 5 bases, leaving 10 bases between them. The CDR3 has 12 amino acids.

J is TRBJ1-4 and V is TRBV6-1; D is ambiguous. Germline V lookup: CDR1 MNHNS, CDR2 SASEGT. The V end was cut by 8 bases, the J end by 8 bases, with 18 bases between. The CDR3 consists of 14 residues. The CDR3 DNA is TGTGCCAGCCCGGCCGGTCCGTTTATCGAAAAACTGTTTTTT. It is translated as CASPAGPFIEKLFF.

The genes are TRBV2 and TRBJ2-3, with D perhaps TRBD2 (5 bases). The CDR3 is 15 amino acids. In germline, CDR1 is SNHLY, CDR2 FYNNEI. V lost 3 bases, J lost 2 bases, and 12 bases lay in between. As DNA, the CDR3 is TGTGCCAGCAGTGAGAGCGGTGGCGCCACAGATACGCAGTATTTT. Residues: CASSESGGATDTQYF. The full variable domain, with the rest looked up from reference TRBV2 and TRBJ2-3, is EPEVTQTPSHQVTQMGQEVILRCVPISNHLYFYWYRQILGQKVEFLVSFYNNEISEKSEIFDDQFSVERPDGSNFTLKIRSTKLEDSAMYFCASSESGGATDTQYFGPGTRLTVL.

This clonotype was counted many times. CDR3 bases: TGTGCCAGCAGCCTAAACAGGGGAGCTAATGAAAAACTGTTTTTT. It is translated as CASSLNRGANEKLFF. V and J are TRBV6-1 and TRBJ1-4; TRBD1 matches at 7 bases. With 6 bases clipped from V and 3 bases from J, the junction kept 7 bases outside the gene matches. CDR3 length: 15 residues. CDR1 is MNHNS, CDR2 SASEGT, per germline.